One T cell receptor beta chain is described in this entry. The data derive from a study of cytomegalovirus exposure and HLA in healthy donors. This cohort consisted of healthy bone marrow donors. Primers: 60 Vbeta forward and 13 Jbeta reverse. Profiling relied on immunoSEQ multiplex PCR, and the TCRdb table lists in-frame clones only, not all of them. The table includes 150,000 to 200,000 clones, around 81% detected once. In germline, CDR1 is SGDLS, CDR2 YYNGEE. With 4 bases clipped from V and 6 bases from J, the junction kept 7 bases outside the gene matches. This CDR3 has 14 amino acids. This receptor was taken from a woman in her twenties or thirties in good health and CMV-seropositive. The sequenced material came from PBMCs. The V gene is TRBV9, the J gene TRBJ2-3; 8 nucleotides align to TRBD1. DNA for the CDR3: TGTGCCAGCAGCACCGGGACAGGCGGGGATACGCAGTATTTT. It is translated as CASSTGTGGDTQYF.